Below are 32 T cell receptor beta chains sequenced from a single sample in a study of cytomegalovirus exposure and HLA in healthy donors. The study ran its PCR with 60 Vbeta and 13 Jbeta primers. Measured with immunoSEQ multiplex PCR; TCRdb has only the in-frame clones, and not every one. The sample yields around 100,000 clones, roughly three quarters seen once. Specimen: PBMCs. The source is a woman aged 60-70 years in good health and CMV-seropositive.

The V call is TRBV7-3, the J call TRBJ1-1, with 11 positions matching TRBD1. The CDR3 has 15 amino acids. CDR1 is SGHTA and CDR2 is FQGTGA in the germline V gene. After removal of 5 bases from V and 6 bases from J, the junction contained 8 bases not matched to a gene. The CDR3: CASSGGQGGIAEAFF. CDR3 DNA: TGTGCCAGCAGCGGGGGACAGGGGGGTATCGCTGAAGCTTTCTTT.

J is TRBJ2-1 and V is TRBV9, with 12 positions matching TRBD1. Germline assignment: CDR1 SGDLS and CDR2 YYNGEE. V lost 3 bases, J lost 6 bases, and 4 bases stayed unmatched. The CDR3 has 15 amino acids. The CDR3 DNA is TGTGCCAGCAGCGGAGGGGGACAGGGGGCCAATGAGCAGTTCTTC. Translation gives CASSGGGQGANEQFF.

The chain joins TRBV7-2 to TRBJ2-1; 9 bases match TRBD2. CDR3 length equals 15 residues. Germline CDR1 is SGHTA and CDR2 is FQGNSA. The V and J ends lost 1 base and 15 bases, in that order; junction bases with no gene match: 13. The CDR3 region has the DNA TGTGCCAGCAGCTTAGGATCGGCCCCAGCGGGAGGATCGTTCTTC. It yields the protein CASSLGSAPAGGSFF.

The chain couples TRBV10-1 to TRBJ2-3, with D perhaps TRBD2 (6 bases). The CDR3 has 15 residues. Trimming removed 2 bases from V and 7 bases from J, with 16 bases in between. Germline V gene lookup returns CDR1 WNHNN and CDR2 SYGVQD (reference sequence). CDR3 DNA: TGCGCCAGCAGTGAGCCCTCGGATCGGACTAATACGCAGTATTTT. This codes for CASSEPSDRTNTQYF.

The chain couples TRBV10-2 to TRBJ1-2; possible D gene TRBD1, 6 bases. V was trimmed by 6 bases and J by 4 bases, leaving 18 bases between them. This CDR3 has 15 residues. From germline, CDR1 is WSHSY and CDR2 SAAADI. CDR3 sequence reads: CASSAQTGKIYGYTF. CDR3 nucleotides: TGCGCCAGCAGCGCCCAAACAGGGAAGATCTATGGCTACACCTTC.

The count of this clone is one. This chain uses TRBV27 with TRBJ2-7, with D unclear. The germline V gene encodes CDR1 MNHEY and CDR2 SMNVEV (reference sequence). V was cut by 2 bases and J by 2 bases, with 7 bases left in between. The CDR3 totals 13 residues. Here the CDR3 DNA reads TGTGCCAGCAGTTTAGGCCGAACCTACGAGCAGTACTTC. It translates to CASSLGRTYEQYF.

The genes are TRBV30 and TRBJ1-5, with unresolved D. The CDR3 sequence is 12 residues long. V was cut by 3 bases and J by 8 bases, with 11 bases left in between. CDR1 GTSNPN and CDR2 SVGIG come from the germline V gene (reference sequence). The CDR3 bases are TGTGCCTGGAGCGCCGTGGCTGAGCCCCAGCATTTT. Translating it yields CAWSAVAEPQHF.

DNA for the CDR3: TGTGCCAGCAGCCTACGGATGACTAGCGGAACAGATACGCAGTATTTT. Its translation is CASSLRMTSGTDTQYF. V gene TRBV4-2 combines with J gene TRBJ2-3; 9 positions agree with TRBD2. V lost 4 bases and J lost 3; bases outside the gene matches: 8. CDR3 size: 16 residues. Germline CDR1 is LGHNA and CDR2 is YNFKEQ.

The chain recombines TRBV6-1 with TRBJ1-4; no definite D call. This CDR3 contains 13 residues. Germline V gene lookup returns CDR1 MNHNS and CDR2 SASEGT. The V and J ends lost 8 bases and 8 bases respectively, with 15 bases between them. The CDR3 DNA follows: TGTGCCAGCCAAACCGGAGGGCAGGAAAAACTGTTTTTT. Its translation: CASQTGGQEKLFF.

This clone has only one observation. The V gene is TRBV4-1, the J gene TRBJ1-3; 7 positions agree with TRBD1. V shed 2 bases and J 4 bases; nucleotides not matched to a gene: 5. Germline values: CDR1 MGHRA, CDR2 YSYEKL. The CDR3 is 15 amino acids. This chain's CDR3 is CASSQTRGLGNTIYF. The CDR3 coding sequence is TGCGCCAGCAGCCAAACCAGGGGGTTGGGAAACACCATATATTTT.

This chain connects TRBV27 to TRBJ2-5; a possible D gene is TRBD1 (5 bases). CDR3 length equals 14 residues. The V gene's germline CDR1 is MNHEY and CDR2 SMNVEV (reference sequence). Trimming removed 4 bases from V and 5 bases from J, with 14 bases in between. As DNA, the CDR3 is TGTGCCAGCAGTTCGACAGTTCGAGGCGAGACCCAGTACTTC. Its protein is CASSSTVRGETQYF.

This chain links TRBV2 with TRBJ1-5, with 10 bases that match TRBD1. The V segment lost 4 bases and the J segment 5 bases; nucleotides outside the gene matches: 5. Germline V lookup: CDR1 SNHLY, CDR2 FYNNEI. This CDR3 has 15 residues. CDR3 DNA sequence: TGTGCCAGCAGTGCCCAGACAGGGGGCGATCAGCCCCAGCATTTT. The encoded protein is CASSAQTGGDQPQHF.

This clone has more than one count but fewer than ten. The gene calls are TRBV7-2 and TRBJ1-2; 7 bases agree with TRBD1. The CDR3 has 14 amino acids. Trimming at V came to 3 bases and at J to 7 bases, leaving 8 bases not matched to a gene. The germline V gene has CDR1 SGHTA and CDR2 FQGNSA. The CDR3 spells CASSFETGLTGYTF. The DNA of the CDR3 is TGTGCCAGCAGCTTTGAGACAGGGTTAACTGGCTACACCTTC.

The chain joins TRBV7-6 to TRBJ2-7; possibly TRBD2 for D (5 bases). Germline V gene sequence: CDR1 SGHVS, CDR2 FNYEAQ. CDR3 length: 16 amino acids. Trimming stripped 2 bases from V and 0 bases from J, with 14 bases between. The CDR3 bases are TGTGCCAGCAGCTTATCCCCCGACACTAGCTCCTACGAGCAGTACTTC. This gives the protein CASSLSPDTSSYEQYF.

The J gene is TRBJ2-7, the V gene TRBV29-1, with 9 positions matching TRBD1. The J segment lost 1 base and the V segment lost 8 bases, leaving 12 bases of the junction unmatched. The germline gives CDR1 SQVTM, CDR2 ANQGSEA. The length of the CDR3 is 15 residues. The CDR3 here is CSTRSRTGDSYEQYF. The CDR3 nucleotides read TGCAGCACCCGGAGCAGGACAGGGGATTCCTACGAGCAGTACTTC.

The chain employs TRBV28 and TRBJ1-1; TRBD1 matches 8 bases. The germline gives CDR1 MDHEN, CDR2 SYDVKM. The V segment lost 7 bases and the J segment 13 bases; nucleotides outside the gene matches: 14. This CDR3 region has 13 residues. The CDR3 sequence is CASTQTGVFSGFF. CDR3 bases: TGTGCCAGCACCCAGACAGGGGTTTTTAGTGGTTTCTTT.

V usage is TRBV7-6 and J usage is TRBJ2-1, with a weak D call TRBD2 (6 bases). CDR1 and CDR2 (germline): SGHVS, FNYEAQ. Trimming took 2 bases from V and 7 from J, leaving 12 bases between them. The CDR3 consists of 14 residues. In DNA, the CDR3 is TGTGCCAGCAGCTTACAGGGACTGAGGAATGAGCAGTTCTTC. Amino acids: CASSLQGLRNEQFF.

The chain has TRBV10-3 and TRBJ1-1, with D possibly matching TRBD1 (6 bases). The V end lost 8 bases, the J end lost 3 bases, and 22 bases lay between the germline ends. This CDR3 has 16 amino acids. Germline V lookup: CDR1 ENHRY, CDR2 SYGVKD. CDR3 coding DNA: TGTGCCATCCGCTATGCCTCGCAGAGGGGGTACACTGAAGCTTTCTTT. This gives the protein CAIRYASQRGYTEAFF.

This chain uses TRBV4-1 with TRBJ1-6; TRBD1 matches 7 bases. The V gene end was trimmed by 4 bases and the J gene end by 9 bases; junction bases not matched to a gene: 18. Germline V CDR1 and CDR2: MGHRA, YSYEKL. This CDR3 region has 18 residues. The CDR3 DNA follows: TGCGCCAGCAGCCTTACGGTAGTGACAGGGTCGACCTTTTCACCCCTCCACTTT. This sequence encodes CASSLTVVTGSTFSPLHF.

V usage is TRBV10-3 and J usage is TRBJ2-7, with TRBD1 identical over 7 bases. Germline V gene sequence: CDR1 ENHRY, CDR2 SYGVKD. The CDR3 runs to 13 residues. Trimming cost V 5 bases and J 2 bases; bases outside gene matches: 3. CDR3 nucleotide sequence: TGTGCCATCAGTACAGGGGCGACCTACGAGCAGTACTTC. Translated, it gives CAISTGATYEQYF.

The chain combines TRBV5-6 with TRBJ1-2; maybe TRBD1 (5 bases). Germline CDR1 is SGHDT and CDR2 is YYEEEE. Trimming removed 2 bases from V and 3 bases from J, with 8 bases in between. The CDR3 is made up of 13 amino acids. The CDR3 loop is CASSFQGDYGYTF. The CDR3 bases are TGTGCCAGCAGCTTTCAGGGTGACTATGGCTACACCTTC.

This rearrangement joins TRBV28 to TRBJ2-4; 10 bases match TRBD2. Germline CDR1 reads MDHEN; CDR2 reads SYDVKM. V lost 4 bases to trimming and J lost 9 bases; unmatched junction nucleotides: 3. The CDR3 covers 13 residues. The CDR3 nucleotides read TGTGCCAGCAGTTCGTGGACTAGCGGCATTCAGTACTTC. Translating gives CASSSWTSGIQYF.

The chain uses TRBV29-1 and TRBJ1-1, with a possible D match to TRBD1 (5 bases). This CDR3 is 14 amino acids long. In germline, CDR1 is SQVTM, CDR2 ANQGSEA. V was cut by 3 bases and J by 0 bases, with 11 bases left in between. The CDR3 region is CSVDIAGVNTEAFF. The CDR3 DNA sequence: TGCAGCGTTGATATCGCGGGGGTGAACACTGAAGCTTTCTTT.

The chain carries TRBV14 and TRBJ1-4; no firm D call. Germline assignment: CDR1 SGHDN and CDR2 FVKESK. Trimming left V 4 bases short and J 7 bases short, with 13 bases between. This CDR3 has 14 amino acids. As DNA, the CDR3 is TGTGCCAGCAGCCTAGGTCGGTCGGGTGAAAAACTGTTTTTT. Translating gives CASSLGRSGEKLFF.

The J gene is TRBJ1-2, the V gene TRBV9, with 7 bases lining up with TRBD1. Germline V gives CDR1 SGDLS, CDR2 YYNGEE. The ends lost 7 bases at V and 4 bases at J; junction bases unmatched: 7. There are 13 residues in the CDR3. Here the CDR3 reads CASFSDRAYGYTF. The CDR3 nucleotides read TGTGCCAGCTTTTCCGACAGGGCCTATGGCTACACCTTC.

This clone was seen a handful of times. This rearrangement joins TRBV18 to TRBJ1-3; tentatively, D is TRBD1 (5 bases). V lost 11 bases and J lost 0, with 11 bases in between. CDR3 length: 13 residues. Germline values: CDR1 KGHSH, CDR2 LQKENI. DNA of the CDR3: TGTGCCCTCACGGGGGGCTCTGGAAACACCATATATTTT. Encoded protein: CALTGGSGNTIYF.

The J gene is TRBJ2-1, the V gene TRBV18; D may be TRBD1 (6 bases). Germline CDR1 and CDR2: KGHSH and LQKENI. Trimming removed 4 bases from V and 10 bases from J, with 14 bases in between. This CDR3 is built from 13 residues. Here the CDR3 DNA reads TGTGCCAGCTCACGTCCAGGGGCATGGGAGCAGTTCTTC. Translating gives CASSRPGAWEQFF. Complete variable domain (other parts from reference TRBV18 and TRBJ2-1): NAGVMQNPRHLVRRRGQEARLRCSPMKGHSHVYWYRQLPEEGLKFMVYLQKENIIDESGMPKERFSAEFPKEGPSILRIQQVVRGDSAAYFCASSRPGAWEQFFGPGTRLTVL.

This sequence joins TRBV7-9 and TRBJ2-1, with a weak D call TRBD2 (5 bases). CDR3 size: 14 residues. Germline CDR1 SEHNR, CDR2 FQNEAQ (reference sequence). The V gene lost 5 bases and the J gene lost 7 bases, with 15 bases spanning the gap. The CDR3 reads CASSLLASFNEQFF. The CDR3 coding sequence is TGTGCCAGCAGCCTGCTCGCTAGCTTTAATGAGCAGTTCTTC.

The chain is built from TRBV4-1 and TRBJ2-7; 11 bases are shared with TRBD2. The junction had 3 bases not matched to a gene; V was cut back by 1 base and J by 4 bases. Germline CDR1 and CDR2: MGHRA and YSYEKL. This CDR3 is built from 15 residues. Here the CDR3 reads CASSQVLAGAYEQYF. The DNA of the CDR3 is TGCGCCAGCAGCCAAGTACTAGCGGGAGCGTACGAGCAGTACTTC.

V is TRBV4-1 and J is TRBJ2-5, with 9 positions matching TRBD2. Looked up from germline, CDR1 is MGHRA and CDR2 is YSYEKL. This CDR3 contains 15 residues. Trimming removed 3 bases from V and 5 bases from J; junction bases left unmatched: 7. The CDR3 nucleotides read TGCGCCAGCAGCCAGGCGGGAGGGCGTTTGGAGACCCAGTACTTC. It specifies CASSQAGGRLETQYF.

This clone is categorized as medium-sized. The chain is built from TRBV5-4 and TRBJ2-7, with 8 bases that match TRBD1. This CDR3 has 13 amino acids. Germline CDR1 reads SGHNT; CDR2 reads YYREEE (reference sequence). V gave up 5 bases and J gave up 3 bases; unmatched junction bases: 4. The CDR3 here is CASSQGAHYEQYF. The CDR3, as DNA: TGTGCCAGCAGTCAGGGGGCCCACTACGAGCAGTACTTC.

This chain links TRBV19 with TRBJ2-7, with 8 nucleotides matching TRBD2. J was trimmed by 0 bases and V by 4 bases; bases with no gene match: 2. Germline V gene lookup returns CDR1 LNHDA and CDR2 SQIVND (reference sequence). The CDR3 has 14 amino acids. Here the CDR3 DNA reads TGTGCCAGTAGTAGTCGGGAGGGCTCCTACGAGCAGTACTTC. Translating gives CASSSREGSYEQYF.